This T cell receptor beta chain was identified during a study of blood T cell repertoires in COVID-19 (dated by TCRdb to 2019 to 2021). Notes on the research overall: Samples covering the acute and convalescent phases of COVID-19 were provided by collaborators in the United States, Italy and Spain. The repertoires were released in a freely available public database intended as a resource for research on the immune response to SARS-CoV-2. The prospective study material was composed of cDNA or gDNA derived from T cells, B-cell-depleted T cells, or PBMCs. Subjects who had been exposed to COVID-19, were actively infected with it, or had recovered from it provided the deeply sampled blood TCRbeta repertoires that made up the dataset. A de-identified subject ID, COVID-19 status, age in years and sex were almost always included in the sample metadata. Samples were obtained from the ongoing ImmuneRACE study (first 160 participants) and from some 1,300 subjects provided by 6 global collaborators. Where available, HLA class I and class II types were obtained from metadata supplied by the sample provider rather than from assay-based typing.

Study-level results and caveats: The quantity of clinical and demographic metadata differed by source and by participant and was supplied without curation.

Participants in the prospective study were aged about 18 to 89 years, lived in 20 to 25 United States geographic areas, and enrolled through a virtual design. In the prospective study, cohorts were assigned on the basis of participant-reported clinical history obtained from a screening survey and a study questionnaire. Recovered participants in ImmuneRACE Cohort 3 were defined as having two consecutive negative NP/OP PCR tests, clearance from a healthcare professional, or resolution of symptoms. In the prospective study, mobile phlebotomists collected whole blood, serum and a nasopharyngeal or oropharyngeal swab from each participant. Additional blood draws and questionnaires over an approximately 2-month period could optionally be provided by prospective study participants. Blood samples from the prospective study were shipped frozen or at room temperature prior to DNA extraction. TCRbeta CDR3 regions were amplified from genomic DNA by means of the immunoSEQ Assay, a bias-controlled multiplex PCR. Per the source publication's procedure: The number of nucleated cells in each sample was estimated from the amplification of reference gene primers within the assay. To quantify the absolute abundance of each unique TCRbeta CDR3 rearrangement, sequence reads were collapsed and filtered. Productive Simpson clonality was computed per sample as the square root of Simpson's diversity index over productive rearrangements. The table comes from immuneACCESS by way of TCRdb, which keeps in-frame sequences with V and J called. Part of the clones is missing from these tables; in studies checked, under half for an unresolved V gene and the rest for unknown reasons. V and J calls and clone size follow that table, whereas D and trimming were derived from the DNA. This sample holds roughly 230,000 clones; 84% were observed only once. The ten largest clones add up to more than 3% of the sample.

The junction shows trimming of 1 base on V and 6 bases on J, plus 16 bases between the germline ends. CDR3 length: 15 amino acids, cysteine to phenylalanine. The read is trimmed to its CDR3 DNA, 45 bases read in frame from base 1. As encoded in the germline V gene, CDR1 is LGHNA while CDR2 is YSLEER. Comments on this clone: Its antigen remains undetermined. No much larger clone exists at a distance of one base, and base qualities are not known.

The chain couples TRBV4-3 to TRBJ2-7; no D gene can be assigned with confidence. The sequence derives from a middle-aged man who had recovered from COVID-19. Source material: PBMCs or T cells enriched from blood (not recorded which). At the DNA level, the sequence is TGCGCCAGCAGCCAAGTCGGGTTCCCTCCCGCCGAGCAGTACTTC. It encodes CASSQVGFPPAEQYF.